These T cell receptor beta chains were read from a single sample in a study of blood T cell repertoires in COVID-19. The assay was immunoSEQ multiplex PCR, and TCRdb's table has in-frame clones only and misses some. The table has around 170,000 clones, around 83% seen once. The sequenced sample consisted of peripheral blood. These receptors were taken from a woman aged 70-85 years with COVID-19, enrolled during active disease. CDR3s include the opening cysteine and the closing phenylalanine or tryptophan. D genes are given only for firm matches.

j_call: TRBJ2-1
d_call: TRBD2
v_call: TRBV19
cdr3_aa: CASSLYGGGPYNEQFF

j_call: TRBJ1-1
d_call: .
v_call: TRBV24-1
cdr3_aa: CATSDGARTGEAFF

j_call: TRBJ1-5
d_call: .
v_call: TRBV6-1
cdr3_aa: CASSERGFGNQPQHF

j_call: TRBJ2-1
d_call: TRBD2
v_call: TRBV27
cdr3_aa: CASSLEGTIYSYNEQFF

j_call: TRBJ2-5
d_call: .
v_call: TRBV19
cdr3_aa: CASSIARGETQYF

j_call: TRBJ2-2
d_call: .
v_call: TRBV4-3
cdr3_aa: CASSQVQKGTGELFF

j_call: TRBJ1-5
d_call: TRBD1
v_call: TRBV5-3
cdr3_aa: CARSLAEQGQPQHF

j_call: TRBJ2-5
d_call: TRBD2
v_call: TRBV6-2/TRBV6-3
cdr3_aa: CASSYPRAAGGLETQYF

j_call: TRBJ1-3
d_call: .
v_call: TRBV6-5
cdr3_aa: CASSSTAGNTIYF

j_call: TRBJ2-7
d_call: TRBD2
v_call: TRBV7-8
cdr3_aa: CASSDGTSGRNDYEQYF

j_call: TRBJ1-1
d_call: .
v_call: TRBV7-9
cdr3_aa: CASSFFQQATEAFF

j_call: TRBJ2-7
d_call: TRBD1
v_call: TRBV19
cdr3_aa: CASSTDRGVSDEQYF

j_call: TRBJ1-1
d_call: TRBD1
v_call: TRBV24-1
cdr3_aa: CATSRTGRGTEAFF

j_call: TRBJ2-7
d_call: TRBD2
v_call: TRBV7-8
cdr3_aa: CASSLKAGVFEQYF

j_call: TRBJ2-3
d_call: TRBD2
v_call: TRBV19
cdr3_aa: CASSARGLAGVGALDTQYF

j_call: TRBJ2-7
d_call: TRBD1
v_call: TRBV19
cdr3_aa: CASSRDRGGEQYF

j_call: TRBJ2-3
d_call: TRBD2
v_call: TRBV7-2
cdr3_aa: CASSSRTSGRQDTQYF

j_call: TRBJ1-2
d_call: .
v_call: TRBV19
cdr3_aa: CASTTFRDTDGYTF

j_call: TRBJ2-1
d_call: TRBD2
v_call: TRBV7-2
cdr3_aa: CASSKTGTRYYNEQFF

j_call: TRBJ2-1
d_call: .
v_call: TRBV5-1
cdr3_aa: CASSSEPGPWNEQFF

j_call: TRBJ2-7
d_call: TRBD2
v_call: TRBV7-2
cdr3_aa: CASSPQTSGVSYEQYF

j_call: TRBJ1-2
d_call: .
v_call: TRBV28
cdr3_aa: CASSLEAAVGYTF

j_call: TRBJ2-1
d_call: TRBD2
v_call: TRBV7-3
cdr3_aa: CASSDLSGTYNEQFF

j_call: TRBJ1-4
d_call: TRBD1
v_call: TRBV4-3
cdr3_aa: CASSHRILTGGNEKLFF